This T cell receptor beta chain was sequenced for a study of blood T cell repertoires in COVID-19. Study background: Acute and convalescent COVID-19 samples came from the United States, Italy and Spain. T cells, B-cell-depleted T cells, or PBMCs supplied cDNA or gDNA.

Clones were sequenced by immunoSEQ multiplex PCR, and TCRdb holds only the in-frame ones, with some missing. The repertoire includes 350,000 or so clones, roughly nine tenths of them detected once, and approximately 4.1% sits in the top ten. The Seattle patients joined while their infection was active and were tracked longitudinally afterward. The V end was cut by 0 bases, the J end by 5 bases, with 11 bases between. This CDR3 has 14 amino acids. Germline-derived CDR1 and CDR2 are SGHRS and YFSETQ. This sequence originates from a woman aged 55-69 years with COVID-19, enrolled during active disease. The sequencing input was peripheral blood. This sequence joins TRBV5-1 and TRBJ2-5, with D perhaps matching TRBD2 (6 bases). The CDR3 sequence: CASSLEAGRETQYF. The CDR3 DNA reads TGCGCCAGCAGCTTGGAGGCAGGGAGGGAGACCCAGTACTTC.